One sample yielded the 12 T cell receptor beta chains listed below, sequenced in a study of neoadjuvant nivolumab and ipilimumab in lung cancer. Assay: immunoSEQ multiplex PCR; the TCRdb copy retains only in-frame clones and omits some. The table has approximately 35,000 clones, roughly 90% seen once; the top ten hold around 2.2%. Sample: peripheral blood, taken after neoadjuvant nivolumab, alone or with ipilimumab, at or shortly before surgery. The receptors here all came from an adult with non-small cell lung cancer.

The chain recombines TRBV28 with TRBJ2-1; a weak D match, TRBD2 (6 bases). The CDR3 length is 12 residues. CDR1 is MDHEN, CDR2 SYDVKM, per germline. V shed 1 base and J shed 11 bases, with 9 bases lying between them. CDR3 sequence reads: CASSLSGGKQFF. The CDR3 coding sequence is TGTGCCAGCAGTTTATCGGGCGGGAAGCAGTTCTTC.

This chain connects TRBV5-1 to TRBJ1-2; D may be TRBD1 (5 bases). V was clipped by 4 bases and J by 0 bases, with 10 bases between them. Germline V gene lookup returns CDR1 SGHRS and CDR2 YFSETQ. The CDR3 consists of 14 residues. The CDR3 sequence is CASSGGPSNYGYTF. CDR3 bases: TGCGCCAGCAGCGGGGGTCCATCTAACTATGGCTACACCTTC.

The CDR3 reads CASSRLRRDTGELFF. The CDR3 nucleotides read TGCGCCAGCAGCCGATTGAGAAGGGACACCGGGGAGCTGTTTTTT. The genes are TRBV5-1 and TRBJ2-2; D ambiguous. This CDR3 contains 15 residues. The V end was cut by 4 bases, the J end by 3 bases, with 13 bases between. Germline lookup yields CDR1 SGHRS and CDR2 YFSETQ.

The rearrangement joins TRBV18 to TRBJ1-1, with D tentatively TRBD1 (5 bases). The CDR3 is 15 amino acids. Germline-derived CDR1 and CDR2 are KGHSH and LQKENI. V shed 5 bases and J shed 3 bases, with 16 bases lying between them. CDR3 region: CASSVTVTRDTEAFF. For the CDR3, the DNA is TGTGCCAGCTCAGTGACAGTAACTAGGGACACTGAAGCTTTCTTT.

The chain employs TRBV6-1 and TRBJ2-3; D remains unclear. V gave up 3 bases and J gave up 0 bases, with 7 bases separating them. This CDR3 spans 14 amino acids. Germline V CDR1 and CDR2: MNHNS, SASEGT. Here the CDR3 reads CASSDYTSTDTQYF. In DNA, the CDR3 is TGTGCCAGCAGTGACTACACTAGCACAGATACGCAGTATTTT.

The chain joins TRBV11-2 to TRBJ1-4; 8 bases line up with TRBD1. The CDR3 is 14 amino acids. Germline V gene lookup returns CDR1 SGHAT and CDR2 FQNNGV. V shed 5 bases and J 8 bases; nucleotides not matched to a gene: 7. CDR3 nucleotide sequence: TGTGCCAGCAGCCTACAGGGGGTTGGAGAAAAACTGTTTTTT. Its protein product is CASSLQGVGEKLFF.

The V call is TRBV19, the J call TRBJ1-1, with no clear D. The CDR3 contains 13 residues. Germline assignment: CDR1 LNHDA and CDR2 SQIVND (reference sequence). In nucleotides, the CDR3 is TGTGCTACCGATCGGGGTGAGAACACTGAAGCTTTCTTT. As protein: CATDRGENTEAFF. Filled out from reference TRBV19 and TRBJ1-1, the complete variable domain reads DGGITQSPKYLFRKEGQNVTLSCEQNLNHDAMYWYRQDPGQGLRLIYYSQIVNDFQKGDIAEGYSVSREKKESFPLTVTSAQKNPTAFYLCATDRGENTEAFFGQGTRLTVV.

The chain is built from TRBV7-6 and TRBJ1-1; D is possibly TRBD1 (5 bases). CDR1 SGHVS and CDR2 FNYEAQ come from the germline V gene. The V gene lost 2 bases and the J gene lost 1 base, with 5 bases spanning the gap. CDR3 size: 13 residues. CDR3 DNA sequence: TGTGCCAGCAGCTTAAGGGGGAACACTGAAGCTTTCTTT. Protein: CASSLRGNTEAFF.

In its sample, this clone was seen a few times. The chain employs TRBV5-1 and TRBJ1-1, with a tentative D call TRBD1 (5 bases). The ends were cut back, 4 bases at V and 8 bases at J, with 15 bases in the middle. The CDR3 spans 13 residues. Germline V gives CDR1 SGHRS, CDR2 YFSETQ. The CDR3 here is CASSPDGWGEAFF. The DNA for the CDR3 is TGCGCCAGCAGCCCGGACGGCTGGGGGGAAGCTTTCTTT.

The rearrangement links TRBV5-1 to TRBJ2-5; D might be TRBD1 or TRBD2, each matching 6 bases. The V gene's germline CDR1 is SGHRS and CDR2 YFSETQ. This CDR3 spans 15 amino acids. Trimming removed 0 bases at V and 4 bases at J, with 13 bases between. The CDR3 loop is CASSLGGAGGETQYF. The CDR3 bases are TGCGCCAGCAGCTTGGGGGGGGCCGGAGGAGAGACCCAGTACTTC.

The DNA of the CDR3 is TGTGCCAGCAGCTCTCTCCTTTTCCCCAACTATGGCTACACCTTC. Amino acids: CASSSLLFPNYGYTF. This chain links TRBV5-6 with TRBJ1-2; no firm D call. V lost 3 bases and J 2 bases, leaving 14 bases between the germline ends. Germline V gene lookup returns CDR1 SGHDT and CDR2 YYEEEE. CDR3 length: 15 amino acids.

The chain's CDR3 is CASSFITGGYEQYF. CDR3 DNA: TGTGCCAGCAGCTTCATCACAGGGGGGTACGAGCAGTACTTC. V and J are TRBV5-5 and TRBJ2-7, with 8 nucleotides matching TRBD1. Trimming cost V 2 bases and J 4 bases; bases outside gene matches: 5. The CDR3 is 14 residues long. The germline V gene encodes CDR1 SGHKS and CDR2 YYEKEE (reference sequence).